The 15 T cell receptor beta chains in this list originate from one sample, sequenced in a study of shared clonotypes between healthy human individuals. Naive CD8 cells lacked CD45RO, underwent positive selection for CCR7 and left out terminally differentiated effector memory CD45RA+ cells. Clones were sequenced by immunoSEQ multiplex PCR, and TCRdb holds only the in-frame ones, with some missing. The sample has around 2,000,000 clones; about 95% are singletons. Sequencing used naive CD8+ T cells sorted from blood. The receptors stem from a man aged 18 to 29 in good health.

This rearrangement joins TRBV7-9 to TRBJ1-2, with no clear D. Germline V gives CDR1 SEHNR, CDR2 FQNEAQ (reference sequence). The germline V and J ends were trimmed by 5 bases and 7 bases, with 14 bases remaining between them. The CDR3 runs to 13 residues. This CDR3 reads CASSLGQMSGYTF. The CDR3 bases are TGTGCCAGCAGCCTGGGTCAAATGAGTGGCTACACCTTC.

V gene TRBV12-5 combines with J gene TRBJ2-2; tentative D call: TRBD2 (5 bases). This CDR3 comprises 12 residues. Germline assignment: CDR1 LGHNT and CDR2 FRNRAP. V shed 5 bases and J shed 8 bases, with 9 bases lying between them. CDR3 sequence reads: CASGGPGGELFF. CDR3 sequence (DNA): TGTGCTAGTGGTGGACCGGGGGGGGAGCTGTTTTTT.

This chain uses TRBV5-8 with TRBJ1-1; D unclear. Germline V lookup: CDR1 SGHTS, CDR2 YDEGEE. V dropped 4 bases and J dropped 4 bases, with 20 bases sitting between them. This CDR3 comprises 16 residues. The DNA of the CDR3 is TGTGCCAGCAGCCGTGCCATTTTCATGGAGGGCACTGAAGCTTTCTTT. Amino acid sequence: CASSRAIFMEGTEAFF. Combining the CDR3 with reference TRBV5-8 and TRBJ1-1 gives the whole variable domain EAGVTQSPTHLIKTRGQQATLRCSPISGHTSVYWYQQALGLGLQFLLWYDEGEERNRGNFPPRFSGRQFPNYSSELNVNALELEDSALYLCASSRAIFMEGTEAFFGQGTRLTVV.

The chain is built from TRBV4-2 and TRBJ2-7; 10 positions match TRBD2. The CDR3 totals 17 residues. Germline V gene lookup returns CDR1 LGHNA and CDR2 YNFKEQ. With 1 base clipped from V and 1 base from J, the junction kept 7 bases outside the gene matches. Written as DNA, the CDR3 is TGTGCCAGCAGCCAAGTCACCCTAGCGGGGGAGTCCTACGAGCAGTACTTC. Amino acids: CASSQVTLAGESYEQYF.

The gene calls are TRBV7-8 and TRBJ1-2; D not resolved. The V gene's germline CDR1 is SGHVS and CDR2 FQNEAQ. V was clipped by 1 base and J by 2 bases, with 8 bases between them. This CDR3 has 14 amino acids. CDR3 nucleotide sequence: TGTGCCAGCAGCTTAGTCCCAGAGAACTATGGCTACACCTTC. This translates into CASSLVPENYGYTF.

J is TRBJ2-2 and V is TRBV27; perhaps TRBD1 as D (6 bases). The germline V and J ends were trimmed by 5 bases and 4 bases, with 17 bases remaining between them. CDR1 is MNHEY, CDR2 SMNVEV, per germline (reference sequence). The CDR3 is 16 amino acids. CDR3 protein: CASSLIQGLSTGELFF. The CDR3 DNA reads TGTGCCAGCAGTCTCATACAGGGATTATCCACCGGGGAGCTGTTTTTT.

J is TRBJ1-2 and V is TRBV29-1; 8 bases match TRBD1. V lost 4 bases to trimming and J lost 0 bases; unmatched junction nucleotides: 4. Germline CDR1 SQVTM, CDR2 ANQGSEA. The CDR3 extends over 14 amino acids. The chain's CDR3 is CSVGDRSTNYGYTF. The CDR3 nucleotides are TGCAGCGTTGGGGACAGGAGTACTAACTATGGCTACACCTTC.

The chain joins TRBV20-1 to TRBJ2-1; D is undetermined. The V end lost 1 base, the J end lost 8 bases, and 6 bases lay between the germline ends. The CDR3 consists of 11 residues. From germline, CDR1 is DFQATT and CDR2 SNEGSKA (reference sequence). DNA of the CDR3: TGCAGTGCTAGAGCCCGCTATGAGCAGTTCTTC. This gives the protein CSARARYEQFF.

A single count supports this clone. J is TRBJ1-1 and V is TRBV19; a weak D match, TRBD1 (6 bases). The V gene lost 3 bases and the J gene lost 0 bases, with 11 bases spanning the gap. The CDR3 loop spans 15 amino acids. Germline-derived CDR1 and CDR2 are LNHDA and SQIVND (reference sequence). CDR3 DNA: TGTGCCAGTAGTATTACAGGGCCCATGAACACTGAAGCTTTCTTT. Translating gives CASSITGPMNTEAFF.

This clone was counted a few times. Other DNA variants within this sample encode the same CDR3. The genes are TRBV5-1 and TRBJ2-1; unclear D gene. This CDR3 region has 12 residues. V lost 0 bases and J lost 6, with 4 bases in between. Germline V CDR1 and CDR2: SGHRS, YFSETQ. In DNA, the CDR3 is TGCGCCAGCAGCTTGGGGGGCAATGAGCAGTTCTTC. Protein sequence: CASSLGGNEQFF.

This chain links TRBV29-1 with TRBJ2-5; 13 bases fit TRBD2. Germline-derived CDR1 and CDR2 are SQVTM and ANQGSEA. The CDR3 runs 14 residues. The J segment lost 0 bases and the V segment lost 6 bases, leaving 1 base of the junction unmatched. This CDR3 reads CSVGLAGDQETQYF. The DNA for the CDR3 is TGCAGCGTAGGACTAGCGGGGGACCAAGAGACCCAGTACTTC.

The V and J genes are TRBV7-9 and TRBJ2-2, with D tentatively TRBD2 (5 bases). The CDR3 has 12 amino acids. Trimming cost V 4 bases and J 6 bases, with 6 bases left between them. From germline, CDR1 is SEHNR and CDR2 FQNEAQ (reference sequence). The CDR3 loop is CASSSEAGELFF. The CDR3 coding sequence is TGTGCCAGCAGCTCGGAGGCCGGGGAGCTGTTTTTT.

The V call is TRBV10-3, the J call TRBJ2-2; 9 nucleotides align to TRBD1. CDR1 is ENHRY, CDR2 SYGVKD, per germline. The V and J ends lost 10 bases and 7 bases, in that order; junction bases with no gene match: 10. This CDR3 region has 14 residues. In DNA, the CDR3 is TGTGCCACCCCGGGGACAGGGAATGGCGGGGAGCTGTTTTTT. Its protein is CATPGTGNGGELFF.

The gene calls are TRBV7-2 and TRBJ2-5; maybe TRBD2 (5 bases). The CDR3 is made up of 17 amino acids. The V gene's germline CDR1 is SGHTA and CDR2 FQGNSA. Between the trimmed V and J ends, which lost 4 bases and 1 base, there was a span of 19 bases. The CDR3 loop reads CASSSGSVLAGQETQYF. CDR3 bases: TGTGCCAGCAGCTCCGGTTCGGTTCTCGCGGGCCAAGAGACCCAGTACTTC.

The rearrangement joins TRBV7-9 to TRBJ1-6, with a weak D call TRBD1 (6 bases). Looked up from germline, CDR1 is SEHNR and CDR2 is FQNEAQ (reference sequence). There are 15 residues in the CDR3. V was shortened by 5 bases and J by 1 base, with 9 bases between the two germline ends. The DNA of the CDR3 is TGTGCCAGCAGCGTACAGGGTTCCTATAATTCACCCCTCCACTTT. Translation: CASSVQGSYNSPLHF.